The present TCR beta chain was sequenced within a study of cytomegalovirus exposure and HLA in healthy donors. General observations from the study: Altogether, 160 or so TCR beta chains were recorded as cytomegalovirus-associated. Subsequent analysis of the 110 or so validation repertoires found a tendency for first-cohort TCR clusters to co-occur.

The donors were members of the validation cohort, which comprised around 110 subjects and was separate from the first cohort of 670 or so subjects. Remarks on this clone: No antigen is known for it.

V was clipped by 9 bases and J by 4 bases; unmatched bases: 8. This CDR3 contains 15 residues. Germline CDR1 MNHEY, CDR2 SVGAGI. Profiled with immunoSEQ multiplex PCR; TCRdb holds only in-frame clones, not every one. The data show more than 110,000 clones, about 95% seen once. The sequenced sample was PBMCs. This clonotype originated in a man between 18 and 35 years old in good health and CMV-seropositive. The J gene is TRBJ2-1, the V gene TRBV6-5; 11 positions match TRBD2. This CDR3 reads CASQIGLAGYNEQFF. In DNA, the CDR3 is TGTGCCAGTCAGATAGGACTAGCGGGTTACAATGAGCAGTTCTTC.